Sequencing of this T cell receptor beta chain was carried out in a study of vaccination and CD4 T cells after COVID-19. Overall study context: Overlapping spike peptides from SARS-CoV-2, HCoV-NL63, HCoV-OC43 and HCoV-229E served to stimulate the cells.

Only one count was recorded for this clonotype. Its target is unknown. An Oncomine TCR Beta short-read assay was used to sequence the DNA from cultured CD4+ T cells. From the PCR reads, TCRdb called clonotypes with MiXCR, one entry per CDR3 protein. The table has 15,000 or so distinct CDR3 sequences, more than 70% seen once; the top ten hold approximately 22%. Documented treatment: roughly ten-day PBMC culture with coronavirus spike peptide pools or control peptides (ViraFEST assay). PCR tests turned positive between March and December 2020, before US Alpha, Beta and Delta variants. CDR1 is LNHNV, CDR2 YYDKDF, per germline (reference sequence). V lost 6 bases, J lost 1 base, and 16 bases lay in between. This CDR3 region has 16 residues.

The clonotype originates from a human donor who had recovered from COVID-19. Sequencing was carried out using CD4+ T cells from blood, cultured in vitro. The chain joins TRBV15 to TRBJ1-5; the D is unclear. The CDR3 DNA is TGTGCCACCAGTAAAGGATTTATAGGGAGCAATCAGCCCCAGCATTTT. Protein product: CATSKGFIGSNQPQHF. Drawing the rest from reference TRBV15 and TRBJ1-5, the complete variable domain is DAMVIQNPRYQVTQFGKPVTLSCSQTLNHNVMYWYQQKSSQAPKLLFHYYDKDFNNEADTPDNFQSRRPNTSFCFLDIRSPGLGDTAMYLCATSKGFIGSNQPQHFGDGTRLSIL.